The clone carrying this T cell receptor (beta chain) turned up a few times. In Cohort 3, a recovered donor had either two negative PCRs, clearance, or symptom resolution. These data are taken from a study of blood T cell repertoires in COVID-19. Study as a whole: COVID-19 samples, acute and convalescent, were from the United States, Italy and Spain.

Germline CDR1 reads MNHEY; CDR2 reads SVGEGT. This CDR3 has 13 residues. V was clipped by 2 bases and J by 5 bases, with 6 bases between them. Assay used: immunoSEQ multiplex PCR; TCRdb lists only in-frame clones, some missing. The repertoire holds some 160,000 clones, around four fifths seen once, with nearly 8% in the top ten. Specimen: PBMCs or T cells enriched from blood (not recorded which). The TCR was taken from a woman between 45 and 65 years old who had recovered from COVID-19. The chain links TRBV6-2 or TRBV6-3 to TRBJ2-2, with TRBD1 as a possible D gene (5 bases). The CDR3 region has the DNA TGTGCCAGCAGTTACAGGGGAACCGGGGAGCTGTTTTTT. Residues: CASSYRGTGELFF.